The sequence of this T cell receptor (beta chain) was determined in a study of shared clonotypes between healthy human individuals (dated by TCRdb to about 2020). About the full investigation: A couple of women and a few men aged 18 to 49 years were included in the cohort. For each donor, CD4 naive and CD4 memory were each run on three plates, CD8 naive on two plates, and CD8 memory on one plate. To estimate repertoire size and how much clonotypes are shared between individuals, the study performed deep sequencing of blood TCR repertoires from a few healthy adults. To increase sequencing depth and limit assay-specific biases, different laboratories used diverse techniques to prepare libraries and sequence TCR repertoires. Leukapheresis yielded between about 0.85 and 10 billion PBMCs per donor.

Based on the germline V gene (reference sequence), the CDR1 and CDR2 sequences are LNHNV and YYDKDF. The CDR3 spans 15 residues, from the cysteine through the phenylalanine. Only the CDR3 DNA stays, 45 bases, in frame from base 1. Ends trimmed: V by 0 bases, J by 5 bases; bases unmatched to a gene: 4. General findings and caveats noted by the study authors: Sampling was limited to blood, and TCR repertoires in tissue likely differ from TCR repertoires in blood. Naive subsets generally had larger estimated clonotype richness than memory subsets did. Compared with non-shared clonotypes, clonotypes shared by all four sorted-subset donors had higher generation probabilities. When several donors were compared, the shared fraction of clonotypes was roughly 4.8% for naive CD4, over 3% for naive CD8, 2% to 2.5% for memory CD4, and around 0.4% for memory CD8. Pairwise subsampling led to the expectation that sequencing depth would affect the degree of clonotype sharing among donors. Because the study included only a small number of donors, the genetic and exposure-history diversity represented was limited. Rarefaction of sorted-subset datasets indicated incomplete sequencing despite the large sequencing depth.

Healthy HIV-negative adults with no recently reported acute infections or vaccinations were included as donors. Every donor was a Caucasian adult residing in Nashville, Tennessee, USA. CD4+ T cells were enriched by magnetic negative selection; naive cells were then positively selected on CD45RA, and the negative fraction formed the memory subset. After blood collection by leukapheresis, PBMCs were isolated using Ficoll-Histopaque density gradient centrifugation and then cryopreserved in the vapor phase of liquid nitrogen. Analytical flow cytometry was used to check the purity and quantity of each magnetically sorted T cell population. Each sorted fraction had its genomic DNA isolated and then quantified by UV absorbance on a Nanodrop 2000c. This clone has only a few counts. No antigen is known for it. Per-base qualities were not stored, and no clone one base away is much larger. TCR CDR3 regions were amplified from genomic DNA by multiplex PCR using the deep immunoSEQ assay. Genomic DNA extracted from each cell subset was distributed evenly over all wells of several immunoSEQ 96-well plates, and each plate served as one replicate. Each replicate PCR for sorted subsets received 200 ng genomic DNA, equal to 30,000 or so T cell genomes. Purified libraries were measured with a Qubit 3.0 fluorometer, size-checked on a Bioanalyzer 2100, and measured again with the KAPA Library Quantification kit. Each immunoSEQ 96-well plate was sequenced on its own single-read 150-cycle Illumina NextSeq 550 flow cell. The paper's data handling went like this. Because the immunoSEQ output held only junctional sequences and lacked quality scores, the filtering could not match the filtering applied to full-length reads. To assign V/J genes and CDR3, sequences were annotated using PyIR, a Python wrapper for IgBLAST v1.9, with IMGT germline references. Reads were filtered out if the reads had weak V/J assignments (E-value above 1e-6), no CDR3, stop codons, out-of-frame junctions, or ambiguous translated residues. V3J clonotypes were defined by identical inferred V gene, J gene, and CDR3 amino acid sequence. To compute the percentage overlap between repertoires, the number of shared unique clonotypes was divided by the size of the smaller repertoire. Richness of each repertoire was evaluated using RTK rarefaction, the Chao1 estimator, and Recon v2.1 estimates of unobserved clonotypes. Generation probabilities were computed with OLGA for all TCRbeta clonotypes obtained by the gDNA method from four donors. In TCRdb, the immuneACCESS table is reduced to in-frame sequences with V and J assigned. These tables do not hold every clone; where another copy was compared, an unresolved V gene accounts for under half, and the others remain unexplained. The DNA was the basis for D and trimming; V, J and clone size are from that table. For this sample the table gives roughly 700,000 clones, of which under 80% were detected only once. The ten largest clones represent approximately 1.6% of the sample.

The rearranged segments are TRBV15 and TRBJ2-1; 7 bases in the middle match TRBD2. The source of this sequence is a woman aged 25 to 39 in good health. Sample: memory CD4+ T cells sorted from blood. The intended sense of this specimen's cell subset or site label: CD45RA-negative fraction. The nucleotide sequence reads as follows: TGTGCCACCAGCAGAGATCGGCTAGCGGACAATGAGCAGTTCTTC. Translated, this is CATSRDRLADNEQFF.